The entry that follows covers one TCR beta chain sequence. This entry is derived from a study of blood T cell repertoires in COVID-19. V was pared by 2 bases and J by 4 bases, with 2 bases of the junction left unmatched. The CDR3 extends over 14 amino acids. CDR1 and CDR2 from the germline V gene are ENHRY and SYGVKD. Study processing details: Using reference gene primer amplification, nucleated cell counts were estimated. Sequenced by immunoSEQ multiplex PCR; TCRdb stores in-frame clones only, minus some. That table gives V, J and clone size, and the DNA gave D and trimming. The sample holds about 280,000 clones, 90% seen once.

The source material was PBMCs or T cells enriched from blood (not recorded which). The chain joins TRBV10-3 to TRBJ1-1, with 9 nucleotides matching TRBD1. The sequence derives from a woman between 18 and 29 years old with acute COVID-19. CDR3 in amino acids: CAISEGTGPTEAFF. DNA of the CDR3: TGTGCCATCAGTGAGGGGACAGGGCCCACTGAAGCTTTCTTT.